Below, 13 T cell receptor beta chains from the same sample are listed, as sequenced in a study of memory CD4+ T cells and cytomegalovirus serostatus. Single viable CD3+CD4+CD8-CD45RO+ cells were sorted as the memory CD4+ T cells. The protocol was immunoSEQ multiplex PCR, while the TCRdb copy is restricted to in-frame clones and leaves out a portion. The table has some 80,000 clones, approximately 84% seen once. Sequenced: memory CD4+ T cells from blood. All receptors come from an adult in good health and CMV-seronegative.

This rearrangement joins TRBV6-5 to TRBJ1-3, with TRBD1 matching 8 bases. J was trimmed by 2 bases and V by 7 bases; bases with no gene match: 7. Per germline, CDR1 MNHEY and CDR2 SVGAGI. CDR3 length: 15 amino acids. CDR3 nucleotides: TGTGCCAGCACCATCACAGGGGGGCCTGGAAACACCATATATTTT. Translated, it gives CASTITGGPGNTIYF.

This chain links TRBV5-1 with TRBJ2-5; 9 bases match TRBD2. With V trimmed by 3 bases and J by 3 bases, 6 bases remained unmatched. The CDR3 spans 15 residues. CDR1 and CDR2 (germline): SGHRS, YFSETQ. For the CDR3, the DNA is TGCGCCAGCAGCTCCCGAGCGGGGGGAGAAGAGACCCAGTACTTC. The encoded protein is CASSSRAGGEETQYF.

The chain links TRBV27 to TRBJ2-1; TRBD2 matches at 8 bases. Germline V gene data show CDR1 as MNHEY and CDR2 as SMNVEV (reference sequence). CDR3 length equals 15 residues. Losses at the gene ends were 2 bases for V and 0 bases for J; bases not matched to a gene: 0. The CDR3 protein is CASSLRGGSYNEQFF. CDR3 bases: TGTGCCAGCAGTTTACGGGGGGGCTCCTACAATGAGCAGTTCTTC.

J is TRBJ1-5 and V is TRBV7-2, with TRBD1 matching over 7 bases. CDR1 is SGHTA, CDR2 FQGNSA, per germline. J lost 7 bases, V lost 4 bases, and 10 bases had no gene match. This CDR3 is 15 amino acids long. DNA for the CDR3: TGTGCCAGCAGCTCCCCCACAGGGGCCCTACAGCCCCAGCATTTT. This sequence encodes CASSSPTGALQPQHF.

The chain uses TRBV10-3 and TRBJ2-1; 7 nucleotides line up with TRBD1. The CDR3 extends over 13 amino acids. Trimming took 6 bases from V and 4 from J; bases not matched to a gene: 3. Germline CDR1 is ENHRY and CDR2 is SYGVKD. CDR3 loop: CAIRGQHYNEQFF. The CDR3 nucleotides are TGTGCCATCAGGGGACAGCATTACAATGAGCAGTTCTTC.

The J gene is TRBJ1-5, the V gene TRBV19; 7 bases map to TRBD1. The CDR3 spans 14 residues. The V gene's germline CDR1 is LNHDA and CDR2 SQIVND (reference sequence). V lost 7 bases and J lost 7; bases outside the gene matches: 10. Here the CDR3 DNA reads TGTGCCAGTAAGGCCCAGGGGGGCTTCCAGCCCCAGCATTTT. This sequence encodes CASKAQGGFQPQHF. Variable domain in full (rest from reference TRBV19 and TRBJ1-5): DGGITQSPKYLFRKEGQNVTLSCEQNLNHDAMYWYRQDPGQGLRLIYYSQIVNDFQKGDIAEGYSVSREKKESFPLTVTSAQKNPTAFYLCASKAQGGFQPQHFGDGTRLSIL.

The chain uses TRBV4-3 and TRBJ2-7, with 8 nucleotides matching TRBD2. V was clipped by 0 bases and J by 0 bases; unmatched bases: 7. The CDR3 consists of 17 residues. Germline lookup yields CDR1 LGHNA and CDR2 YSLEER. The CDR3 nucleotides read TGCGCCAGCAGCCAAGAACTGACGCGGGGGGCCTCCTACGAGCAGTACTTC. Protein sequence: CASSQELTRGASYEQYF.

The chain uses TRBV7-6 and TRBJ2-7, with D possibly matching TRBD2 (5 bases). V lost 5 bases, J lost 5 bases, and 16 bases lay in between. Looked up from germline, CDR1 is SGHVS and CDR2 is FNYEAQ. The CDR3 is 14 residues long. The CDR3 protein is CASSEGLRRHEQYF. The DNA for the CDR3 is TGTGCCAGCAGCGAGGGATTACGCCGCCACGAGCAGTACTTC.

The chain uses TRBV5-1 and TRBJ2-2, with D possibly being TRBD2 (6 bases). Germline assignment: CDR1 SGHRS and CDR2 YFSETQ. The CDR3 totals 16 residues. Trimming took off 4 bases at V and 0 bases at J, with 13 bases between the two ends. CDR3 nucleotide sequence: TGCGCCAGCAGCCCCCGGAGGGCCTCGAACACCGGGGAGCTGTTTTTT. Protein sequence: CASSPRRASNTGELFF.

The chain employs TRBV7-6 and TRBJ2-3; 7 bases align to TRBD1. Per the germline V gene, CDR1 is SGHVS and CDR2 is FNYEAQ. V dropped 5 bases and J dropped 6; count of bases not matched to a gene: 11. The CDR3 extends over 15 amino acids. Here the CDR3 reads CASSVAPQGVDTQYF. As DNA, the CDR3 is TGTGCCAGCAGCGTGGCCCCCCAGGGGGTCGATACGCAGTATTTT.

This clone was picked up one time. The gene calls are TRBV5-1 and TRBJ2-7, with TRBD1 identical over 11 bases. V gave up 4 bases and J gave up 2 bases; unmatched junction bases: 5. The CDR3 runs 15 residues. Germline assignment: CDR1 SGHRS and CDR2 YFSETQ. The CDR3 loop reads CASSLTGQGAYEQYF. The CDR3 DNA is TGCGCCAGCAGCCTGACGGGACAGGGGGCCTACGAGCAGTACTTC.

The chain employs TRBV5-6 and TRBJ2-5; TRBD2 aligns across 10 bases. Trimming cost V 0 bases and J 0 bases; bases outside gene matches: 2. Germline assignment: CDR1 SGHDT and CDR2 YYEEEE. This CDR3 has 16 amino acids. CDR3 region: CASSLELAGYQETQYF. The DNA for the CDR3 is TGTGCCAGCAGCTTGGAACTAGCGGGGTACCAAGAGACCCAGTACTTC.

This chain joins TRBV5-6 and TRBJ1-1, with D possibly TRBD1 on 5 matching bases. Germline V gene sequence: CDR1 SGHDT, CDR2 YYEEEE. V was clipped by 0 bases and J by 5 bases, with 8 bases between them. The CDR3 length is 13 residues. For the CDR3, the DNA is TGTGCCAGCAGCTTGGGGGGGGATACTGAAGCTTTCTTT. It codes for CASSLGGDTEAFF.